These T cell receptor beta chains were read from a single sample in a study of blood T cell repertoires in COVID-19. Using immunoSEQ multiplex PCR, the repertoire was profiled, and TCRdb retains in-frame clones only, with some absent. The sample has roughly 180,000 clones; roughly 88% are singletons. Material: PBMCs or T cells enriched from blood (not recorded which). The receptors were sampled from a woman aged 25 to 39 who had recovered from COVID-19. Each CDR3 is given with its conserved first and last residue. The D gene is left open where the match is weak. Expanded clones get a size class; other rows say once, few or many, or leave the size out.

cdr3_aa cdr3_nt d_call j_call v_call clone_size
CASSNGQGPKDTEAFF TGTGCCAGCAGCAACGGACAGGGGCCCAAGGACACTGAAGCTTTCTTT TRBD1 TRBJ1-1 TRBV7-6 NA
CASSQGLSEQYF TGTGCCAGCAGCCAGGGACTATCCGAGCAGTACTTC TRBD2 TRBJ2-7 TRBV14 once
CASSDQQGDYGYTF TGTGCCAGCAGTGACCAACAGGGGGACTATGGCTACACCTTC TRBD1 TRBJ1-2 TRBV6-1 NA
CASRPRPSVSEWPQHF TGTGCCAGCAGACCTCGCCCATCCGTCAGCGAGTGGCCCCAGCATTTT NA TRBJ1-5 TRBV28 NA
CASSPGGRGPGEQFF TGTGCCAGCAGCCCGGGAGGGAGAGGGCCGGGTGAGCAGTTCTTC TRBD2 TRBJ2-1 TRBV2 few
CASRRGSVWDWPNTEAFF TGCGCCAGCAGGCGGGGTTCCGTGTGGGACTGGCCGAACACTGAAGCTTTCTTT NA TRBJ1-1 TRBV5-1 NA
CASSIPGASPLHF TGTGCCAGTAGTATACCTGGGGCCTCACCCCTCCACTTT NA TRBJ1-6 TRBV19 NA
CASSLRGTGTILAFF TGTGCCAGCAGCCTAAGAGGGACAGGGACTATTCTGGCTTTCTTT TRBD1 TRBJ1-1 TRBV3-1/TRBV3-2 NA
CASSKAGTGAPNTEAFF TGTGCCAGCAGCAAAGCCGGGACAGGGGCTCCGAACACTGAAGCTTTCTTT NA TRBJ1-1 TRBV21-1 NA
CASNGQASTQPQHF TGTGCCAGCAATGGACAGGCCAGTACTCAGCCCCAGCATTTT TRBD1 TRBJ1-5 TRBV6-5 NA